A single sample is the source of the 30 T cell receptor beta chains below, sequenced in a study of control samples from healthy donors and cancer patients (TCRdb year 2020). The library was prepared using the immunoSEQ multiplex PCR assay. TCRdb holds this immuneACCESS table with in-frame rearrangements only. Some clones are missing; in checked studies, unresolved V genes explain under half, and the rest has no known cause. This sample holds around 59,000 clones; about 92% were observed only once. About 1.7% of the sample is in the top ten clones. Sequenced input: PBMCs. Every receptor here comes from a man aged 40-50 years with colorectal cancer.

This clone has more than one count but fewer than ten. The V and J genes are TRBV10-3 and TRBJ1-2; no definite D call. This CDR3 spans 12 amino acids. Germline values: CDR1 ENHRY, CDR2 SYGVKD. V lost 4 bases and J 3 bases, leaving 6 bases between the germline ends. As DNA, the CDR3 is TGTGCCATCAGTGTCTCGGACTATGGCTACACCTTC. It specifies CAISVSDYGYTF.

The chain carries TRBV18 and TRBJ1-1; a weak D match, TRBD1 (5 bases). The germline V gene encodes CDR1 KGHSH and CDR2 LQKENI. V lost 6 bases to trimming and J lost 3 bases, with 17 bases between them. This CDR3 has 15 residues. CDR3 sequence: CASSEAGMGDTEAFF. The CDR3 DNA is TGTGCCAGCTCCGAGGCAGGGATGGGGGACACTGAAGCTTTCTTT.

The V call is TRBV24-1, the J call TRBJ2-3; the match to TRBD2 covers 8 bases. The V gene's germline CDR1 is KGHDR and CDR2 SFDVKD. V dropped 4 bases and J dropped 5; count of bases not matched to a gene: 7. This CDR3 is 15 amino acids long. This chain's CDR3 is CATSDYGGAVDTQYF. In DNA form, the CDR3 reads TGTGCCACCAGTGACTACGGGGGGGCCGTAGATACGCAGTATTTT.

The rearrangement uses TRBV29-1 and TRBJ2-7; 8 bases align to TRBD1. J lost 0 bases, V lost 5 bases, and 6 bases had no gene match. The CDR3 totals 14 residues. CDR1 is SQVTM and CDR2 is ANQGSEA in the germline V gene. CDR3 loop: CSVRTGSSSYEQYF. The CDR3 DNA reads TGCAGCGTTAGGACAGGGTCAAGCTCCTACGAGCAGTACTTC.

This chain uses TRBV7-9 with TRBJ2-1; the match to TRBD2 covers 8 bases. This CDR3 has 17 residues. J lost 6 bases, V lost 1 base, and 11 bases had no gene match. Germline V gene lookup returns CDR1 SEHNR and CDR2 FQNEAQ (reference sequence). CDR3 coding DNA: TGTGCCAGCAGCTTAGACGGGAGGGGCAGGGCTGCCAATGAGCAGTTCTTC. Translating gives CASSLDGRGRAANEQFF.

The chain links TRBV6-5 to TRBJ2-2; 9 nucleotides line up with TRBD1. CDR1 and CDR2 (germline): MNHEY, SVGAGI. The CDR3 is made up of 14 amino acids. The J segment lost 7 bases and the V segment lost 2 bases, leaving 2 bases of the junction unmatched. In DNA, the CDR3 is TGTGCCAGCAGTTACGACAGGGGGAGCGGGGAGCTGTTTTTT. Protein: CASSYDRGSGELFF.

This clone was seen a few times. The chain employs TRBV19 and TRBJ1-1; TRBD1 aligns across 8 bases. The germline gives CDR1 LNHDA, CDR2 SQIVND (reference sequence). V shed 1 base, J shed 6 bases, and the junction held 7 bases outside the gene matches. The CDR3 totals 15 residues. CDR3 in amino acids: CASSIGGQEGAEAFF. The CDR3 DNA follows: TGTGCCAGTAGTATAGGGGGACAGGAGGGGGCTGAAGCTTTCTTT.

This chain joins TRBV5-6 and TRBJ1-2; D remains unclear. With 0 bases removed from V and 10 bases from J, the gap between germline ends came to 7 bases. Germline loops: CDR1 SGHDT, CDR2 YYEEEE. The CDR3 runs to 11 residues. The chain's CDR3 is CASSLEGLYTF. As DNA, the CDR3 is TGTGCCAGCAGCTTGGAGGGCCTCTACACCTTC.

The chain recombines TRBV6-5 with TRBJ1-1, with 8 bases fitting TRBD1. V was pared by 6 bases and J by 8 bases, with 8 bases of the junction left unmatched. Germline loops: CDR1 MNHEY, CDR2 SVGAGI. This CDR3 comprises 13 residues. CDR3 sequence (DNA): TGTGCCAGCAGAATGGGACAGGCGGCGGAAGCTTTCTTT. It codes for CASRMGQAAEAFF.

V usage is TRBV5-1 and J usage is TRBJ1-2, with 8 bases fitting TRBD1. Germline values: CDR1 SGHRS, CDR2 YFSETQ. The V and J ends lost 0 bases and 6 bases, in that order; junction bases with no gene match: 4. CDR3 length: 14 amino acids. The CDR3 DNA reads as TGCGCCAGCAGCTTGGACGGACAGGGCGATGGCTACACCTTC. Amino acid sequence: CASSLDGQGDGYTF.

This chain links TRBV6-2 or TRBV6-3 with TRBJ1-5; 8 nucleotides match TRBD1. The CDR3 spans 16 residues. V lost 2 bases to trimming and J lost 5 bases; unmatched junction nucleotides: 8. Germline V gene lookup returns CDR1 MNHEY and CDR2 SVGEGT. The CDR3 is CASSYGADREYQPQHF. The CDR3 bases are TGTGCCAGCAGTTACGGTGCGGACAGGGAGTATCAGCCCCAGCATTTT.

A single count supports this clone. The rearrangement joins TRBV19 to TRBJ2-6; D not resolved. Germline V lookup: CDR1 LNHDA, CDR2 SQIVND (reference sequence). V was shortened by 6 bases and J by 0 bases, with 9 bases between the two germline ends. The CDR3 totals 15 residues. The CDR3 coding sequence is TGTGCCAGTAGAAATAGGGACTCTGGGGCCAACGTCCTGACTTTC. It codes for CASRNRDSGANVLTF.

The chain carries TRBV7-2 and TRBJ1-2; D unresolved. Germline values: CDR1 SGHTA, CDR2 FQGNSA. V dropped 0 bases and J dropped 3 bases, with 8 bases sitting between them. The CDR3 consists of 14 residues. CDR3 DNA: TGTGCCAGCAGCTTAGCGAGGACGGACTATGGCTACACCTTC. It translates to CASSLARTDYGYTF. The variable domain in full, with the rest retrieved from reference TRBV7-2 and TRBJ1-2, is GAGVSQSPSNKVTEKGKDVELRCDPISGHTALYWYRQSLGQGLEFLIYFQGNSAPDKSGLPSDRFSAERTGGSVSTLTIQRTQQEDSAVYLCASSLARTDYGYTFGSGTRLTVV.

The chain is built from TRBV16 and TRBJ1-5; 7 bases fit TRBD1. The CDR3 has 16 amino acids. From germline, CDR1 is KGHSY and CDR2 FQNENV. With V trimmed by 2 bases and J by 0 bases, 4 bases remained unmatched. CDR3 nucleotide sequence: TGTGCCAGCAGCCAAGGGACAGCGTATAGCAATCAGCCCCAGCATTTT. Translating gives CASSQGTAYSNQPQHF.

The V and J genes are TRBV18 and TRBJ1-1, with D tentatively TRBD1 (5 bases). V lost 5 bases, J lost 4 bases, and 14 bases lay in between. The CDR3 is 14 residues long. The germline V gene has CDR1 KGHSH and CDR2 LQKENI. The CDR3 nucleotides read TGTGCCAGCTCATTTTCGACAGCATCCACTGAAGCTTTCTTT. Amino acids: CASSFSTASTEAFF.

The chain joins TRBV18 to TRBJ1-1, with 9 positions matching TRBD1. Looked up from germline, CDR1 is KGHSH and CDR2 is LQKENI. The CDR3 covers 15 residues. After removal of 1 base from V and 6 bases from J, the junction contained 6 bases not matched to a gene. The CDR3 sequence is CASSPLGTGSSEAFF. CDR3 in DNA: TGTGCCAGCTCACCACTCGGGACAGGGAGTTCTGAAGCTTTCTTT.

The chain combines TRBV5-4 with TRBJ2-3, with D hard to call. The V gene's germline CDR1 is SGHNT and CDR2 YYREEE (reference sequence). The germline V and J ends were trimmed by 1 base and 4 bases, with 1 base remaining between them. The CDR3 runs to 11 residues. The DNA for the CDR3 is TGTGCCAGCAGCTTGTCAGATACGCAGTATTTT. Its protein is CASSLSDTQYF.

About this clone itself: Other nucleotide sequences in the sample specify the same CDR3. This chain joins TRBV7-3 and TRBJ1-1; 8 bases are a match to TRBD1. Germline values: CDR1 SGHTA, CDR2 FQGTGA. J was trimmed by 1 base and V by 4 bases; bases with no gene match: 2. The CDR3 totals 14 residues. CDR3 nucleotides: TGTGCCAGCAGCTCCGGACAGGGGAACACTGAAGCTTTCTTT. It translates to CASSSGQGNTEAFF.

The chain is built from TRBV7-2 and TRBJ1-1; TRBD1 matches at 9 bases. The CDR3 extends over 15 amino acids. Germline V lookup: CDR1 SGHTA, CDR2 FQGNSA. Germline trimming cut 1 base from V and 6 bases from J; bases unmatched to any gene: 6. DNA of the CDR3: TGTGCCAGCAGCTTAGTAGCAGGGACAGGGTCTGAAGCTTTCTTT. Translation: CASSLVAGTGSEAFF.

The chain is built from TRBV29-1 and TRBJ1-1; the D gene is possibly TRBD1 (5 bases). This CDR3 has 13 residues. The germline V gene encodes CDR1 SQVTM and CDR2 ANQGSEA. Trimming took off 4 bases at V and 10 bases at J, with 19 bases between the two ends. For the CDR3, the DNA is TGCAGCGTTGCATTCCCGGGACGGCAAGGAGCTTTCTTT. It codes for CSVAFPGRQGAFF.

The V and J genes are TRBV2 and TRBJ2-7; TRBD1 aligns across 7 bases. The V segment lost 6 bases and the J segment 7 bases; nucleotides outside the gene matches: 18. This CDR3 is 16 amino acids long. CDR1 and CDR2 (germline): SNHLY, FYNNEI. CDR3 bases: TGTGCCAGCAGCGCACCGGGACAGCGAACCCTTACTGAGCAGTACTTC. Its translation is CASSAPGQRTLTEQYF. The full variable domain, in which reference TRBV2 and TRBJ2-7 provide the parts outside the CDR3, is EPEVTQTPSHQVTQMGQEVILRCVPISNHLYFYWYRQILGQKVEFLVSFYNNEISEKSEIFDDQFSVERPDGSNFTLKIRSTKLEDSAMYFCASSAPGQRTLTEQYFGPGTRLTVT.

The V and J genes are TRBV2 and TRBJ2-7; 9 bases are a match to TRBD1. The germline CDR1 and CDR2 sequences are SNHLY and FYNNEI. This CDR3 region has 14 residues. V was pared by 4 bases and J by 2 bases, with 3 bases of the junction left unmatched. CDR3 loop: CASSVGTGTYEQYF. The CDR3, as DNA: TGTGCCAGCAGTGTCGGGACAGGGACCTACGAGCAGTACTTC.

The gene calls are TRBV3-1 (or the pseudogene TRBV3-2) and TRBJ2-1; perhaps TRBD2 as D (6 bases). The germline V gene has CDR1 LGHDT and CDR2 YNNKEL (reference sequence). The CDR3 runs to 17 residues. Deletions cut 0 bases from V and 1 base from J, with 13 bases between. The CDR3, as DNA: TGTGCCAGCAGCCAAGATAGCGGTGGGGGTTCCTACAATGAGCAGTTCTTC. Translation: CASSQDSGGGSYNEQFF.

V and J are TRBV19 and TRBJ1-2, with 9 bases matching TRBD1. J lost 4 bases, V lost 6 bases, and 6 bases had no gene match. Germline V gene sequence: CDR1 LNHDA, CDR2 SQIVND (reference sequence). The CDR3 loop spans 14 amino acids. The CDR3 loop is CASRGQGDTYGYTF. As DNA, the CDR3 is TGTGCCAGTAGGGGACAGGGAGATACCTATGGCTACACCTTC.

This rearrangement joins TRBV5-5 to TRBJ2-7; maybe TRBD1 (5 bases). Germline lookup yields CDR1 SGHKS and CDR2 YYEKEE (reference sequence). The CDR3 runs to 13 residues. Between the trimmed V and J ends, which lost 4 bases and 3 bases, there was a span of 11 bases. CDR3 amino acids: CASSNLDSYEQYF. As DNA, the CDR3 is TGTGCCAGCAGCAACTTAGACAGCTACGAGCAGTACTTC.

Remarks on this clone: Mismatch with germline at one junction end may stem from a read error. The V gene is TRBV5-1, the J gene TRBJ1-3; possible D gene TRBD1, 5 bases. The CDR3 spans 17 residues. The germline gives CDR1 SGHRS, CDR2 YFSETQ. The CDR3 spells CASSAGAGRSSENTIYF. CDR3 DNA sequence: TGCGCCAGCAGTGCTGGGGCAGGTCGATCCTCTGAAAACACCATATATTTT.

The chain employs TRBV11-2 and TRBJ2-1; unclear D gene. Between the trimmed V and J ends, which lost 0 bases and 6 bases, there was a span of 9 bases. Per the germline V gene, CDR1 is SGHAT and CDR2 is FQNNGV. The CDR3 extends over 14 amino acids. CDR3 protein: CASSLDYSGNEQFF. Here the CDR3 DNA reads TGTGCCAGCAGCTTAGATTATAGTGGCAATGAGCAGTTCTTC.

The rearrangement uses TRBV5-6 and TRBJ1-2; TRBD1 matches 7 bases. This CDR3 has 14 amino acids. Trimming took 3 bases from V and 4 from J; bases not matched to a gene: 6. In germline, CDR1 is SGHDT, CDR2 YYEEEE. The CDR3 DNA sequence: TGTGCCAGCAGCTCCAAAGACAGGGTCTATGGCTACACCTTC. Its protein product is CASSSKDRVYGYTF.

Only one count was recorded for this clone. The rearrangement uses TRBV5-1 and TRBJ1-6; D gene unclear. Germline assignment: CDR1 SGHRS and CDR2 YFSETQ. The CDR3 covers 15 residues. V gave up 7 bases and J gave up 1 base, with 12 bases separating them. CDR3 bases: TGCGCCAGCTCGAGGGAATTGTCCTATAATTCACCCCTCCACTTT. Translating it yields CASSRELSYNSPLHF.

The CDR3 region has the DNA TGTGCCAGCAGGTCGACAGGGAAGGGCGGCTACACCTTC. This encodes CASRSTGKGGYTF. The genes are TRBV6-5 and TRBJ1-2; 7 bases fit TRBD1. Per germline, CDR1 MNHEY and CDR2 SVGAGI. The CDR3 sequence is 13 residues long. Germline trimming cut 6 bases from V and 8 bases from J; bases unmatched to any gene: 9.